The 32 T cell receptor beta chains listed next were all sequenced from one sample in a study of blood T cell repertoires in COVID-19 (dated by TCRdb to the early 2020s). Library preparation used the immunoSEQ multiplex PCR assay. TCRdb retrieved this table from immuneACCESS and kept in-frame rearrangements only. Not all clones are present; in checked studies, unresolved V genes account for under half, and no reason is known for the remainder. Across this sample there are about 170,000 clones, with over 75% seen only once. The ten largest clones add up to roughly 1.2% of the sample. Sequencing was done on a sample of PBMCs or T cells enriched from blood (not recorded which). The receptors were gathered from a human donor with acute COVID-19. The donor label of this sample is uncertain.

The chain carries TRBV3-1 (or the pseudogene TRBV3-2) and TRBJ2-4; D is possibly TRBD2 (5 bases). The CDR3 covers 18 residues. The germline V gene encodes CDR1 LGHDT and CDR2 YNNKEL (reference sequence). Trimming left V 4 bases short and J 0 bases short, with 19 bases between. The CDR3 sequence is CASSPIHRAAIAKNIQYF. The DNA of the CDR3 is TGTGCCAGCAGCCCCATCCACCGAGCGGCGATAGCCAAAAACATTCAGTACTTC.

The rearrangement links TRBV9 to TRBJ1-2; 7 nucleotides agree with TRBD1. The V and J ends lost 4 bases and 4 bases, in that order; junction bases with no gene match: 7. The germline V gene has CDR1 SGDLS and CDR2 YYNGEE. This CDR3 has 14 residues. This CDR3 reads CASSRQGGGYGYTF. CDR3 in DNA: TGTGCCAGCAGCCGACAGGGTGGGGGCTATGGCTACACCTTC.

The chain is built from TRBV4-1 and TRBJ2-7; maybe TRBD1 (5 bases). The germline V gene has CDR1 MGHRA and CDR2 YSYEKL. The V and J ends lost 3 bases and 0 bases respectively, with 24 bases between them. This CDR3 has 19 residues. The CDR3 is CASSHSAPVRAFFSYEQYF. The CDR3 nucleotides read TGCGCCAGCAGCCATTCGGCCCCCGTCAGGGCCTTTTTCTCCTACGAGCAGTACTTC.

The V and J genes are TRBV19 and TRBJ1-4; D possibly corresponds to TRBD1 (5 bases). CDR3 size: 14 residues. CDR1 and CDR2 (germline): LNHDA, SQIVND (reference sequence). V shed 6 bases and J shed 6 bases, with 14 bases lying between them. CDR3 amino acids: CASSTLQGDEKLFF. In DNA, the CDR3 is TGTGCCAGTAGCACCCTCCAGGGTGATGAAAAACTGTTTTTT. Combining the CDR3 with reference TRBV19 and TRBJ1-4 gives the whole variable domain DGGITQSPKYLFRKEGQNVTLSCEQNLNHDAMYWYRQDPGQGLRLIYYSQIVNDFQKGDIAEGYSVSREKKESFPLTVTSAQKNPTAFYLCASSTLQGDEKLFFGSGTQLSVL.

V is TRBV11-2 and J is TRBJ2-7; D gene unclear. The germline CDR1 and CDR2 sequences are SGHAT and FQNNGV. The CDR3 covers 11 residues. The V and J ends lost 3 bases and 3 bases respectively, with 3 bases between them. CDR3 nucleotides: TGTGCCAGCAGCTTTTACTACGAGCAGTACTTC. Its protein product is CASSFYYEQYF.

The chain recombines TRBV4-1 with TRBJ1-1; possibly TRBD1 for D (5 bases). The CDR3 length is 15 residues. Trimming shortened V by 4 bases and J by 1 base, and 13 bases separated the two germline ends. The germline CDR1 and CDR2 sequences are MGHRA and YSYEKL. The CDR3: CASSPEGVGNTEAFF. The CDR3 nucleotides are TGCGCCAGCAGCCCCGAAGGGGTCGGGAACACTGAAGCTTTCTTT.

The DNA of the CDR3 is TGTGCCAGCAGCTTGGGGCCAACAGCACCCCTCCACTTT. It is translated as CASSLGPTAPLHF. The rearrangement uses TRBV5-6 and TRBJ1-6; D is unclear. Germline CDR1 SGHDT, CDR2 YYEEEE. V was cut by 0 bases and J by 11 bases, with 9 bases left in between. The CDR3 consists of 13 residues.

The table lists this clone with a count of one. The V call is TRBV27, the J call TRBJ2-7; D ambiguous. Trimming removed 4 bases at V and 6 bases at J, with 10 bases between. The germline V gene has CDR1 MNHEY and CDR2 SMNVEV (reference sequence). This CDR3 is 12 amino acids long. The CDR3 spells CASSSRRGEQYF. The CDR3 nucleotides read TGTGCCAGCAGTTCGCGCCGCGGCGAGCAGTACTTC.

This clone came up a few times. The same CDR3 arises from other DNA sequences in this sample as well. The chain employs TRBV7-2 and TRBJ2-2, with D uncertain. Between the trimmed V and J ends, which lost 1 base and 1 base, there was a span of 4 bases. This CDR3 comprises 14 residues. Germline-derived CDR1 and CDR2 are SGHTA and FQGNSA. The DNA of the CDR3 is TGTGCCAGCAGCTTAGGGCAGAACACCGGGGAGCTGTTTTTT. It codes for CASSLGQNTGELFF.

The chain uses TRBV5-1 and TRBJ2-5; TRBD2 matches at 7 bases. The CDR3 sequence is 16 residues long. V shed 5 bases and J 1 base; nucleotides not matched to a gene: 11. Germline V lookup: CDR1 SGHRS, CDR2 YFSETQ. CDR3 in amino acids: CASSPSGDVRQETQYF. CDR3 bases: TGCGCCAGCAGTCCTAGCGGCGACGTACGCCAAGAGACCCAGTACTTC.

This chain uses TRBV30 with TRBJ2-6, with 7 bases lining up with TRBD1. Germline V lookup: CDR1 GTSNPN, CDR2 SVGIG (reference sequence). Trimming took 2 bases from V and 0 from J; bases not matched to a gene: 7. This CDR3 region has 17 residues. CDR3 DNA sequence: TGTGCCTGGAGTCGTGACAGGGTGGACTCTGGGGCCAACGTCCTGACTTTC. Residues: CAWSRDRVDSGANVLTF.

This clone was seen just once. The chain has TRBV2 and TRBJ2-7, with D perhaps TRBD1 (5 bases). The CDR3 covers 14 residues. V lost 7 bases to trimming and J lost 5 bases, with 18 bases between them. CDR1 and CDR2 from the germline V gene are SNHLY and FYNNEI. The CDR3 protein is CASKTGRVADEQYF. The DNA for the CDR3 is TGTGCCAGCAAAACGGGCAGGGTCGCTGACGAGCAGTACTTC. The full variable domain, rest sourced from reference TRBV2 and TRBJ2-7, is EPEVTQTPSHQVTQMGQEVILRCVPISNHLYFYWYRQILGQKVEFLVSFYNNEISEKSEIFDDQFSVERPDGSNFTLKIRSTKLEDSAMYFCASKTGRVADEQYFGPGTRLTVT.

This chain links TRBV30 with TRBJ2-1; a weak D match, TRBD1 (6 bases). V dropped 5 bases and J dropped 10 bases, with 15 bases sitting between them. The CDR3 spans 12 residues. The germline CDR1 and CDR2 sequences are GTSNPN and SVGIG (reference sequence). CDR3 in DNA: TGTGCCTGGGGTACAGGGCTTGGGGAGCAGTTCTTC. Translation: CAWGTGLGEQFF.

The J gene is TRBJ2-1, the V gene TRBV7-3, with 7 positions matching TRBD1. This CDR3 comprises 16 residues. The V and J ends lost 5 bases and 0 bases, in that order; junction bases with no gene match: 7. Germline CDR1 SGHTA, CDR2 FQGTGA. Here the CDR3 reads CASSPFGQASYNEQFF. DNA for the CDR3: TGTGCCAGCAGCCCCTTCGGACAGGCCTCCTACAATGAGCAGTTCTTC.

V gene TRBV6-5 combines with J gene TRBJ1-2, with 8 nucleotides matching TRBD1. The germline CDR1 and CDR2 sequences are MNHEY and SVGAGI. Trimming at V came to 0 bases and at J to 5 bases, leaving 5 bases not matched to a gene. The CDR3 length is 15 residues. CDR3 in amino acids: CASSYSDRGTYGYTF. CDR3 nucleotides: TGTGCCAGCAGTTACTCCGACAGGGGAACATATGGCTACACCTTC.

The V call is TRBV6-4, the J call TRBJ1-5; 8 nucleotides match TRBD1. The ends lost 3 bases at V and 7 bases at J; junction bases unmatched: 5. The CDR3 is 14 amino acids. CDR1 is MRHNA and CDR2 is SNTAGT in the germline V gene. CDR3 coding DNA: TGTGCCAGCAGTGAAACAGGGGGAGGACAGCCCCAGCATTTT. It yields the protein CASSETGGGQPQHF.

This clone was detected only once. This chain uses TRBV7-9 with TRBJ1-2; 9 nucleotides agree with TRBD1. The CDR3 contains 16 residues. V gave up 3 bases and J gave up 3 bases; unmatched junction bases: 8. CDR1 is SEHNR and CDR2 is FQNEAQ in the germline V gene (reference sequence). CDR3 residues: CASSLGAGQGDYGYTF. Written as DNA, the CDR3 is TGTGCCAGCAGCTTGGGAGCGGGACAGGGTGACTATGGCTACACCTTC.

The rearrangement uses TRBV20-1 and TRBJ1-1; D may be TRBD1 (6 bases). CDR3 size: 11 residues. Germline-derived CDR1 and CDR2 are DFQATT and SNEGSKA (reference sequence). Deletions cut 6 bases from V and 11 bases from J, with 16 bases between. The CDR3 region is CSAVRGGYAFF. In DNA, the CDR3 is TGCAGTGCGGTGAGAGGGGGATATGCTTTCTTT.

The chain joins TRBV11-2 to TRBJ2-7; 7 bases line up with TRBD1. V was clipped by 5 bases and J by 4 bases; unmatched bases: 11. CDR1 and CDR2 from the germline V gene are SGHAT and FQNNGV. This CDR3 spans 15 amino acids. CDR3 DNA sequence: TGTGCCAGCAGCACCTTGAGGGGGCAGGTGTACGAGCAGTACTTC. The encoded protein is CASSTLRGQVYEQYF.

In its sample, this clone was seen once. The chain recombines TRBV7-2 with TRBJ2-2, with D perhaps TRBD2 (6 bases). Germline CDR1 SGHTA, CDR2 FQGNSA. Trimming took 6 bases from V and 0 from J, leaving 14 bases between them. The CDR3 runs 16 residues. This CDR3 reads CASSLTGTANTGELFF. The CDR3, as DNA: TGTGCCAGCAGTCTAACCGGGACTGCGAACACCGGGGAGCTGTTTTTT.

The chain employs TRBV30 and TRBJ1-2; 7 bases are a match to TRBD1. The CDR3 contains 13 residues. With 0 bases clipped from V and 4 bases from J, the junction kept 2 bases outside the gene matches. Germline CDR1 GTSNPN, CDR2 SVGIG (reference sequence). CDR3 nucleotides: TGTGCCTGGAGTGTAACAGGGGTCTATGGCTACACCTTC. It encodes CAWSVTGVYGYTF.

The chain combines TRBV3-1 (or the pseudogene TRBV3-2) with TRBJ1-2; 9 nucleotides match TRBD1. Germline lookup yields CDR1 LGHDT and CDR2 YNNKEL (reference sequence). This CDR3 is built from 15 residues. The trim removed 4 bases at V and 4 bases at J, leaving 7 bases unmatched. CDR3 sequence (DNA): TGTGCCAGCAGCCTCACAGGGGGCCGGACCTATGGCTACACCTTC. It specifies CASSLTGGRTYGYTF.

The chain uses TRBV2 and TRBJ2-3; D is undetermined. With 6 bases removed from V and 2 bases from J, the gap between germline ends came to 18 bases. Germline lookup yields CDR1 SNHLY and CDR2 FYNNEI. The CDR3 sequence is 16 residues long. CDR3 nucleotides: TGTGCCAGCAGCGGTGGGCTCCACACAACCACAGATACGCAGTATTTT. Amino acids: CASSGGLHTTTDTQYF.

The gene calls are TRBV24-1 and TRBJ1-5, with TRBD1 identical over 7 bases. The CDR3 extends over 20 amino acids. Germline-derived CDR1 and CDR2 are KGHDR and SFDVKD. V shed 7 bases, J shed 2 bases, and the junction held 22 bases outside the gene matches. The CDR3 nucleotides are TGTGCCACCAGGCTGCCACCAGTGGGGGACAGACTATGCTGCAATCAGCCCCAGCATTTT. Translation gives CATRLPPVGDRLCCNQPQHF.

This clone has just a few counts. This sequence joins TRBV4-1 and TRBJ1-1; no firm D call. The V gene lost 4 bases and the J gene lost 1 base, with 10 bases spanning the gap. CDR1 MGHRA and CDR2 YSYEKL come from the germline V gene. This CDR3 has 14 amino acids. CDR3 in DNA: TGCGCCAGCAGCCCGCGGGCGGGGAACACTGAAGCTTTCTTT. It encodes CASSPRAGNTEAFF.

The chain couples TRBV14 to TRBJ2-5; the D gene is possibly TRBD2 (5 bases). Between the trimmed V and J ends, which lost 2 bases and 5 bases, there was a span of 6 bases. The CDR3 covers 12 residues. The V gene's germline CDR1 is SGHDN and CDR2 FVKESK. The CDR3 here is CASSQWEETQYF. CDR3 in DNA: TGTGCCAGCAGCCAATGGGAGGAGACCCAGTACTTC.

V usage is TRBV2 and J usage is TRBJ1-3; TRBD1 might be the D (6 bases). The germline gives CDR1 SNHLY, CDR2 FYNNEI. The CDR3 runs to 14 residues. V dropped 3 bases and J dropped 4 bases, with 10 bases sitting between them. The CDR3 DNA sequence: TGTGCCAGCAGTGAGAGACAGGTGGGAAACACCATATATTTT. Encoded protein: CASSERQVGNTIYF.

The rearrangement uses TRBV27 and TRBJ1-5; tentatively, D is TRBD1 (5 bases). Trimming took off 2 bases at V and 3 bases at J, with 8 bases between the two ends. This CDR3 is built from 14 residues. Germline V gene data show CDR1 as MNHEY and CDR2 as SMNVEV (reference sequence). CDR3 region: CASSLRGNNQPQHF. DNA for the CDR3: TGTGCCAGCAGTTTACGGGGGAACAATCAGCCCCAGCATTTT.

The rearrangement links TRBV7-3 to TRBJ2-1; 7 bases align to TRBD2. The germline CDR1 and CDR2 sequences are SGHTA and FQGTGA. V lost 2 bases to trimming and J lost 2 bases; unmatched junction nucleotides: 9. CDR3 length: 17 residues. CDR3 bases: TGTGCCAGCAGCTTAGCCCCCCCCGGGGGGACCTACAATGAGCAGTTCTTC. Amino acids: CASSLAPPGGTYNEQFF.

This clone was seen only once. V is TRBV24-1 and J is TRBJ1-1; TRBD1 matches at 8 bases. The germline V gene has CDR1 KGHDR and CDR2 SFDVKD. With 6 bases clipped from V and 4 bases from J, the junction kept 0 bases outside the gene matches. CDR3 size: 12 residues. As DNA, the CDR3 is TGTGCCACCAGTACAGGGGGCACTGAAGCTTTCTTT. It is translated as CATSTGGTEAFF.

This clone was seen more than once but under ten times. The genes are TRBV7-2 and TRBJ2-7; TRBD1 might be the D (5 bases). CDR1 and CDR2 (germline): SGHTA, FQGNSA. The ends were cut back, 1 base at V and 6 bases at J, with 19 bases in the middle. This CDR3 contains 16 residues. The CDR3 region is CASSLGVRGSLGEQYF. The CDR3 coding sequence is TGTGCCAGCAGCTTAGGAGTTAGGGGCTCCCTCGGCGAGCAGTACTTC.

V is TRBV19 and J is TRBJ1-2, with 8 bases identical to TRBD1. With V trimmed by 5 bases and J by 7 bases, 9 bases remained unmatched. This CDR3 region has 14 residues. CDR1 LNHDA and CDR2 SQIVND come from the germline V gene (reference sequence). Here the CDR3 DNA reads TGTGCCAGTAGTCTCTTCGACAGGGGCGGTGGCTACACCTTC. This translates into CASSLFDRGGGYTF.